The 21 T cell receptor beta chains presented below share a single source sample, sequenced in a study of blood T cell repertoires in COVID-19. The method was immunoSEQ multiplex PCR; TCRdb's version includes in-frame clones alone and lacks a portion of them. Of about 87,000 clones in the sample, roughly 88% are singletons; the top ten hold approximately 2.8%. Sequences were obtained from peripheral blood. These receptor sequences come from a woman aged 80 or over with COVID-19, enrolled during active disease.

In DNA, the CDR3 is TGTGCCATCAGCCGGGGGGGCACAGGAGAGCAGTACTTC. This encodes CAISRGGTGEQYF. The rearrangement uses TRBV10-3 and TRBJ2-7; 8 bases line up with TRBD2. Germline CDR1 reads ENHRY; CDR2 reads SYGVKD. The trim removed 6 bases at V and 7 bases at J, leaving 8 bases unmatched. The CDR3 length is 13 residues.

This chain connects TRBV2 to TRBJ2-2; 9 bases match TRBD2. Germline CDR1 reads SNHLY; CDR2 reads FYNNEI. Trimming removed 6 bases from V and 1 base from J; junction bases left unmatched: 6. The length of the CDR3 is 16 residues. CDR3 sequence: CASSAGLAMNTGELFF. CDR3 sequence (DNA): TGTGCCAGCAGCGCAGGACTAGCGATGAACACCGGGGAGCTGTTTTTT.

The chain joins TRBV2 to TRBJ2-7; the match to TRBD2 covers 9 bases. V lost 7 bases and J lost 1; bases outside the gene matches: 5. CDR1 and CDR2 from the germline V gene are SNHLY and FYNNEI. This CDR3 is built from 14 residues. The CDR3 nucleotides read TGTGCCAGCACCATAGCGGGGGTGTCCTACGAGCAGTACTTC. Encoded protein: CASTIAGVSYEQYF.

V gene TRBV11-3 combines with J gene TRBJ2-1; D unresolved. The germline V gene encodes CDR1 SGHNT and CDR2 YENEEA. The V gene lost 1 base and the J gene lost 8 bases, with 9 bases spanning the gap. The CDR3 covers 13 residues. CDR3 residues: CASSLGVRDEQFF. In nucleotides, the CDR3 is TGTGCCAGCAGCTTAGGGGTCCGGGATGAGCAGTTCTTC. The full variable domain, with the rest looked up from reference TRBV11-3 and TRBJ2-1, is EAGVVQSPRYKIIEKKQPVAFWCNPISGHNTLYWYLQNLGQGPELLIRYENEEAVDDSQLPKDRFSAERLKGVDSTLKIQPAELGDSAVYLCASSLGVRDEQFFGPGTRLTVL.

The chain recombines TRBV5-1 with TRBJ2-1; 11 bases line up with TRBD2. V lost 5 bases and J lost 6; bases outside the gene matches: 10. Germline V gives CDR1 SGHRS, CDR2 YFSETQ. This CDR3 has 16 residues. The CDR3 DNA reads TGCGCCAGCAGTGCACTAGCGGGAGCGGTCGGCAATGAGCAGTTCTTC. Its translation: CASSALAGAVGNEQFF.

The rearrangement links TRBV29-1 to TRBJ1-4; 11 bases fit TRBD1. Germline V gene sequence: CDR1 SQVTM, CDR2 ANQGSEA. V lost 0 bases, J lost 7 bases, and 4 bases stayed unmatched. This CDR3 has 15 residues. The CDR3 DNA reads TGCAGCGTTGAAGATTGGGGGACAGGGGGTGAAAAACTGTTTTTT. Translated, it gives CSVEDWGTGGEKLFF.

The chain combines TRBV27 with TRBJ1-4; TRBD1 might be the D (5 bases). CDR1 is MNHEY and CDR2 is SMNVEV in the germline V gene (reference sequence). V lost 6 bases, J lost 0 bases, and 17 bases lay in between. CDR3 size: 17 residues. The DNA of the CDR3 is TGTGCCAGCAGGCAACCAGACACAGGAACAACTAATGAAAAACTGTTTTTT. Amino acid sequence: CASRQPDTGTTNEKLFF.

The chain uses TRBV9 and TRBJ2-3, with D possibly TRBD2 on 6 matching bases. Trimming removed 2 bases from V and 1 base from J, with 8 bases in between. Germline lookup yields CDR1 SGDLS and CDR2 YYNGEE. The CDR3 has 14 residues. CDR3 sequence: CASSVASGTDTQYF. CDR3 DNA: TGTGCCAGCAGCGTGGCTAGCGGCACAGATACGCAGTATTTT.

The J gene is TRBJ2-7, the V gene TRBV7-3, with 12 bases fitting TRBD1. V was pared by 5 bases and J by 4 bases, with 6 bases of the junction left unmatched. The CDR3 has 15 amino acids. The germline gives CDR1 SGHTA, CDR2 FQGTGA. In nucleotides, the CDR3 is TGTGCCAGCAGCCCCGGGACAGGGGGCCCTTACGAGCAGTACTTC. Encoded protein: CASSPGTGGPYEQYF.

The rearrangement links TRBV7-2 to TRBJ2-5, with 13 bases fitting TRBD2. The CDR3 loop spans 17 amino acids. Germline values: CDR1 SGHTA, CDR2 FQGNSA. With 1 base clipped from V and 1 base from J, the junction kept 3 bases outside the gene matches. The CDR3 spells CASSLGRTSGGQETQYF. The CDR3 region has the DNA TGTGCCAGCAGCTTAGGGAGGACTAGCGGGGGCCAAGAGACCCAGTACTTC.

The V call is TRBV6-2 or TRBV6-3, the J call TRBJ2-4; D is ambiguous. The germline V gene encodes CDR1 MNHEY and CDR2 SVGEGT. This CDR3 region has 16 residues. V shed 6 bases and J shed 0 bases, with 15 bases lying between them. The CDR3 reads CASSPYTILAKNIQYF. In nucleotides, the CDR3 is TGTGCCAGCAGCCCTTACACAATTCTAGCCAAAAACATTCAGTACTTC.

The chain links TRBV6-2 or TRBV6-3 to TRBJ2-3; 15 bases fit TRBD2. Unmatched junction bases numbered 8, after V lost 4 bases and J lost 9 bases. The CDR3 is 16 residues long. Per germline, CDR1 MNHEY and CDR2 SVGEGT. The CDR3 loop reads CASSSGLAGGPVTQYF. Here the CDR3 DNA reads TGTGCCAGCAGTTCCGGACTAGCGGGGGGGCCGGTAACGCAGTATTTT.

This clone appeared a few times. J is TRBJ1-2 and V is TRBV25-1; D gene unclear. The CDR3 contains 14 residues. Germline values: CDR1 MGHDK, CDR2 SYGVNS. With 7 bases removed from V and 1 base from J, the gap between germline ends came to 13 bases. The CDR3, as DNA: TGTGCCAGCACTCCAGATACAGTTAACTATGGCTACACCTTC. Its protein product is CASTPDTVNYGYTF.

This chain links TRBV27 with TRBJ2-7; 8 bases match TRBD1. The ends lost 7 bases at V and 6 bases at J; junction bases unmatched: 11. Germline assignment: CDR1 MNHEY and CDR2 SMNVEV (reference sequence). CDR3 size: 14 residues. The CDR3, as DNA: TGTGCCAGCACCTCAGGACAGGGTACGACCGAGCAGTACTTC. It is translated as CASTSGQGTTEQYF.

The chain is built from TRBV27 and TRBJ1-5, with 7 bases that match TRBD1. Germline V gene lookup returns CDR1 MNHEY and CDR2 SMNVEV (reference sequence). This CDR3 comprises 14 residues. Germline trimming cut 8 bases from V and 6 bases from J; bases unmatched to any gene: 10. The CDR3 DNA reads as TGTGCCAGCGGCAACAGGGGAGGTGGTCAGCCCCAGCATTTT. It is translated as CASGNRGGGQPQHF.

V is TRBV4-1 and J is TRBJ2-6; 9 bases are shared with TRBD1. Trimming cost V 3 bases and J 0 bases; bases outside gene matches: 6. This CDR3 is built from 18 residues. CDR1 is MGHRA and CDR2 is YSYEKL in the germline V gene. Here the CDR3 reads CASSQLPGQGSGANVLTF. In DNA form, the CDR3 reads TGCGCCAGCAGCCAGCTGCCGGGACAGGGCTCTGGGGCCAACGTCCTGACTTTC.

This chain connects TRBV6-6 to TRBJ1-2; D gene ambiguous. This CDR3 has 14 residues. Trimming stripped 7 bases from V and 1 base from J, with 13 bases between. Looked up from germline, CDR1 is MNHNY and CDR2 is SVGAGI (reference sequence). The CDR3 reads CASILRSVNYGYTF. CDR3 DNA: TGTGCCAGCATCTTACGGTCGGTTAACTATGGCTACACCTTC.

The rearrangement uses TRBV2 and TRBJ2-5; 7 nucleotides align to TRBD1. The CDR3 sequence is 14 residues long. CDR1 is SNHLY, CDR2 FYNNEI, per germline. The ends lost 6 bases at V and 1 base at J; junction bases unmatched: 5. CDR3 in amino acids: CASSRDRPQETQYF. The CDR3 DNA sequence: TGTGCCAGCAGCCGGGACAGACCCCAAGAGACCCAGTACTTC. The full variable domain, with the rest looked up from reference TRBV2 and TRBJ2-5, is EPEVTQTPSHQVTQMGQEVILRCVPISNHLYFYWYRQILGQKVEFLVSFYNNEISEKSEIFDDQFSVERPDGSNFTLKIRSTKLEDSAMYFCASSRDRPQETQYFGPGTRLLVL.

This chain joins TRBV5-1 and TRBJ1-6, with D possibly TRBD1 on 6 matching bases. Germline V gene data show CDR1 as SGHRS and CDR2 as YFSETQ. Trimming took off 4 bases at V and 3 bases at J, with 8 bases between the two ends. This CDR3 comprises 14 residues. The CDR3 loop reads CASSTGFYNSPLHF. In nucleotides, the CDR3 is TGCGCCAGCAGCACAGGGTTCTATAATTCACCCCTCCACTTT.

This clone appeared a few times. The chain employs TRBV11-1 and TRBJ2-3, with 8 bases matching TRBD2. CDR3 length equals 16 residues. The V gene end was trimmed by 5 bases and the J gene end by 3 bases; junction bases not matched to a gene: 10. Germline values: CDR1 SGHAT, CDR2 FQDESV (reference sequence). In nucleotides, the CDR3 is TGTGCCAGCAGCCCCCGGAGGGGACTAGGGACAGATACGCAGTATTTT. This encodes CASSPRRGLGTDTQYF.

V and J are TRBV27 and TRBJ2-7; 7 bases match TRBD2. This CDR3 has 16 residues. With V trimmed by 5 bases and J by 0 bases, 10 bases remained unmatched. Germline CDR1 is MNHEY and CDR2 is SMNVEV (reference sequence). As DNA, the CDR3 is TGTGCCAGCAGTCCCAGGAGGCGGGAGAGCTCCTACGAGCAGTACTTC. Encoded protein: CASSPRRRESSYEQYF.